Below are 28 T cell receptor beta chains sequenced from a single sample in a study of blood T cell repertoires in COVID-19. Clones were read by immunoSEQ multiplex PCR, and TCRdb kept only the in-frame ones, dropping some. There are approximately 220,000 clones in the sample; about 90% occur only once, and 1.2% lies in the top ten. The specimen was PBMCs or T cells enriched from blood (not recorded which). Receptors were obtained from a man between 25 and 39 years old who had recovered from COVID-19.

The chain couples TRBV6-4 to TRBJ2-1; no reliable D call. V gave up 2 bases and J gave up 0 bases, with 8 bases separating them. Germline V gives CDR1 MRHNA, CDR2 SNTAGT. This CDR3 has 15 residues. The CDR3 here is CASSDEPSSYNEQFF. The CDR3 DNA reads TGTGCCAGCAGTGACGAACCCAGCTCCTACAATGAGCAGTTCTTC.

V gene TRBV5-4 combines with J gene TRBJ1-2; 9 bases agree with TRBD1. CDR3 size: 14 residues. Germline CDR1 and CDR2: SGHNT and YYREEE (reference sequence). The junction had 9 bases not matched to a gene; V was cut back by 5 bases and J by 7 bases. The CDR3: CASSLQGADGGYTF. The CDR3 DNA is TGTGCCAGCAGTCTACAGGGGGCGGATGGTGGCTACACCTTC.

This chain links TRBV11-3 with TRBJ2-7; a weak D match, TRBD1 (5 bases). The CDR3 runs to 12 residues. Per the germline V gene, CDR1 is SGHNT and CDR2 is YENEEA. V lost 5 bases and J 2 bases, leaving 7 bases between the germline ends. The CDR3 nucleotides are TGTGCCAGCAGCGCAGGGACCTACGAGCAGTACTTC. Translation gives CASSAGTYEQYF. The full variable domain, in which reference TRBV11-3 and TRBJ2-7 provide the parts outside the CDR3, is EAGVVQSPRYKIIEKKQPVAFWCNPISGHNTLYWYLQNLGQGPELLIRYENEEAVDDSQLPKDRFSAERLKGVDSTLKIQPAELGDSAVYLCASSAGTYEQYFGPGTRLTVT.

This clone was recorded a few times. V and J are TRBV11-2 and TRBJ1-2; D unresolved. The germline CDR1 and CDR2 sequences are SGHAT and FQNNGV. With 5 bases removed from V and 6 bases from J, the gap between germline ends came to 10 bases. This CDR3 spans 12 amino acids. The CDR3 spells CASSAYRDGYTF. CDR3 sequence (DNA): TGTGCCAGCAGCGCGTACAGAGATGGCTACACCTTC.

CDR3 in DNA: TGTGCCAGCAGCAGACAGGGCCCGAACACTGAAGCTTTCTTT. It encodes CASSRQGPNTEAFF. This rearrangement joins TRBV6-5 to TRBJ1-1; 7 bases agree with TRBD1. With 6 bases clipped from V and 1 base from J, the junction kept 5 bases outside the gene matches. Germline values: CDR1 MNHEY, CDR2 SVGAGI. This CDR3 has 14 residues.

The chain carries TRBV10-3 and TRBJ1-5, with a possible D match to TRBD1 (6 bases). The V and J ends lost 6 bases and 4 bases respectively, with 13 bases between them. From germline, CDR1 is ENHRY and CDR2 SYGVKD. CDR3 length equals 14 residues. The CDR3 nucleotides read TGTGCCATCAGCCGGGACATAATAAATCAGCCCCAGCATTTT. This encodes CAISRDIINQPQHF.

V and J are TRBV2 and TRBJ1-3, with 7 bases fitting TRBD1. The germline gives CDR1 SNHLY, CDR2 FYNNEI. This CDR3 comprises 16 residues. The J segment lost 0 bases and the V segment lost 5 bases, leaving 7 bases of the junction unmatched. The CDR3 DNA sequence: TGTGCCAGCAGTCGACAGGGACCGAGCTCTGGAAACACCATATATTTT. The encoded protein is CASSRQGPSSGNTIYF.

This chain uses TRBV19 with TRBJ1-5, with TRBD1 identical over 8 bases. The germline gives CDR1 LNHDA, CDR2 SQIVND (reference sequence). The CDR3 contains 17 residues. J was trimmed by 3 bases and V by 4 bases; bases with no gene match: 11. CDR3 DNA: TGTGCCAGTAGTACCGATCACGGGACAGGCCCCAATCAGCCCCAGCATTTT. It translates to CASSTDHGTGPNQPQHF.

CDR3 sequence reads: CASSVSSGSHNEQFF. CDR3 coding DNA: TGTGCCAGCAGCGTTTCTAGCGGGAGTCACAATGAGCAGTTCTTC. The rearrangement links TRBV9 to TRBJ2-1; 10 positions agree with TRBD2. Germline CDR1 is SGDLS and CDR2 is YYNGEE. There are 15 residues in the CDR3. The J segment lost 5 bases and the V segment lost 2 bases, leaving 4 bases of the junction unmatched.

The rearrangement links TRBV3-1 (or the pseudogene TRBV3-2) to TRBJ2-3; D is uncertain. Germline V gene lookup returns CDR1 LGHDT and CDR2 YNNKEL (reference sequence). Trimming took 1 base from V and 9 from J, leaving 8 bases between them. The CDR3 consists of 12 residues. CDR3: CASSQVGRTQYF. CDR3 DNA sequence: TGTGCCAGCAGCCAAGTTGGCCGAACGCAGTATTTT.

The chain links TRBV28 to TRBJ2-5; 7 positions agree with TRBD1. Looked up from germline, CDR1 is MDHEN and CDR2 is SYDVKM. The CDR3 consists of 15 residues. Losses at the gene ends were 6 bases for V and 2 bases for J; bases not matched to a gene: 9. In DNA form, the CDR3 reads TGTGCCAGCAGCCCCCCGACAGGGCCACAAGAGACCCAGTACTTC. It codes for CASSPPTGPQETQYF.

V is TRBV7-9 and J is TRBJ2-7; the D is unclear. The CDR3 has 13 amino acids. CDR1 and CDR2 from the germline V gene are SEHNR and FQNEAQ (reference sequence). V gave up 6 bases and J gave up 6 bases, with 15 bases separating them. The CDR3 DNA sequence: TGTGCCAGCAGACCCCCTGCAGGTTCCGAGCAGTACTTC. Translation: CASRPPAGSEQYF.

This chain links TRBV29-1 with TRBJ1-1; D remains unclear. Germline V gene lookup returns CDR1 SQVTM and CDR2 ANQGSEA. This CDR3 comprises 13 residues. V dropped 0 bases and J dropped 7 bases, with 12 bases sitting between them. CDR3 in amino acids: CSVEEGASGEAFF. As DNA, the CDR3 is TGCAGCGTTGAAGAGGGAGCCTCTGGTGAAGCTTTCTTT.

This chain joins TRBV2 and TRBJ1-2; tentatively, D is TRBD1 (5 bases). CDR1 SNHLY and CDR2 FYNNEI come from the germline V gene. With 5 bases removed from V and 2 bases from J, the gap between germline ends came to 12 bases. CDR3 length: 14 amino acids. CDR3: CASSREGRNYGYTF. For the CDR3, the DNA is TGTGCCAGCAGTCGGGAGGGGCGAAACTATGGCTACACCTTC.

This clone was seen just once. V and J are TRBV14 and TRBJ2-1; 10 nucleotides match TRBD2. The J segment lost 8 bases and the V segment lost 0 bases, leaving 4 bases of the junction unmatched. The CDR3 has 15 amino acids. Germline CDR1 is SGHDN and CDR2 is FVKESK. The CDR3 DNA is TGTGCCAGCAGCCAAGACAAGCGGGGGGGCGATGAGCAGTTCTTC. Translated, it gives CASSQDKRGGDEQFF. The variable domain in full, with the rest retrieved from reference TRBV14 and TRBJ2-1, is EAGVTQFPSHSVIEKGQTVTLRCDPISGHDNLYWYRRVMGKEIKFLLHFVKESKQDESGMPNNRFLAERTGGTYSTLKVQPAELEDSGVYFCASSQDKRGGDEQFFGPGTRLTVL.

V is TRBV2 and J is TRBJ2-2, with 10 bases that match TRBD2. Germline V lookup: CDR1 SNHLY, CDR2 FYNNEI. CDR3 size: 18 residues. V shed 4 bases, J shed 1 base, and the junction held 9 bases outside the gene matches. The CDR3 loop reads CASSAGTSELQNTGELFF. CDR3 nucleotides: TGTGCCAGCAGTGCCGGGACTAGCGAGTTACAGAACACCGGGGAGCTGTTTTTT.

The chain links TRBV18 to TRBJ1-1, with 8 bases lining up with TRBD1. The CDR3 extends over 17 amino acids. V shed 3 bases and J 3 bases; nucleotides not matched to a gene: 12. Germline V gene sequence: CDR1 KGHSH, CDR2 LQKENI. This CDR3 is CASSPTGTGNSYTEAFF. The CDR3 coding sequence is TGTGCCAGCTCACCTACAGGGACAGGTAATTCGTACACTGAAGCTTTCTTT.

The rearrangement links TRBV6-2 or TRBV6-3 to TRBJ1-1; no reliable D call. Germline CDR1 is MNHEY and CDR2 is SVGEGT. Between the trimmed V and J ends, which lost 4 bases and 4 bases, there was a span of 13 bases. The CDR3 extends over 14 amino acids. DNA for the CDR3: TGTGCCAGCAGTTGGGCAGAGGGAAGCACTGAAGCTTTCTTT. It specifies CASSWAEGSTEAFF.

The CDR3 region is CASSSEAGGMETQYF. The CDR3 nucleotides are TGTGCCAGCAGCTCAGAAGCGGGAGGTATGGAGACCCAGTACTTC. The chain combines TRBV7-8 with TRBJ2-5, with 9 bases aligning to TRBD2. This CDR3 is built from 15 residues. Germline CDR1 SGHVS, CDR2 FQNEAQ. V shed 4 bases and J 5 bases; nucleotides not matched to a gene: 8.

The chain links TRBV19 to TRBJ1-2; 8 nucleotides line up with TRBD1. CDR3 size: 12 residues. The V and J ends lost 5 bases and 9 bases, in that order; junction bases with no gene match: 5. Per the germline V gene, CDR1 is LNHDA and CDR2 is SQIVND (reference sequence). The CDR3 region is CASSLGQGSYTF. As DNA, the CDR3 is TGTGCCAGTAGTTTAGGACAGGGAAGCTACACCTTC.

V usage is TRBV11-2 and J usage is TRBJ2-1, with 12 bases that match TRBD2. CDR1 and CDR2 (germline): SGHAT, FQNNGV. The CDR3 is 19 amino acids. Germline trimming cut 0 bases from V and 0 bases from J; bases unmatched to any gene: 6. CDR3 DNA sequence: TGTGCCAGCAGCTTAGAGGGACTAGCGGGCCTACCCTCCTACAATGAGCAGTTCTTC. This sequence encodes CASSLEGLAGLPSYNEQFF.

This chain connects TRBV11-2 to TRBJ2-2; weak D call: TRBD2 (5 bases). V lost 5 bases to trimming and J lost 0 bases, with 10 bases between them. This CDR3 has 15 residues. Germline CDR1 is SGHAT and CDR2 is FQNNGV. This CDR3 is CASSATGTNTGELFF. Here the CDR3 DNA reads TGTGCCAGCAGCGCAACCGGGACGAACACCGGGGAGCTGTTTTTT. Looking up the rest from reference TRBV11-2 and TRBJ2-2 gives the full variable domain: EAGVAQSPRYKIIEKRQSVAFWCNPISGHATLYWYQQILGQGPKLLIQFQNNGVVDDSQLPKDRFSAERLKGVDSTLKIQPAKLEDSAVYLCASSATGTNTGELFFGEGSRLTVL.

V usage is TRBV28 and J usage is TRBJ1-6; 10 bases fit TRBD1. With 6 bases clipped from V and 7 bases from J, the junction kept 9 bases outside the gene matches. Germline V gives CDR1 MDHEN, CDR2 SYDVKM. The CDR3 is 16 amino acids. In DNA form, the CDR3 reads TGTGCCAGCAGCTCCCCCGGGACAGGGGACAATTCACCCCTCCACTTT. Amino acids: CASSSPGTGDNSPLHF.

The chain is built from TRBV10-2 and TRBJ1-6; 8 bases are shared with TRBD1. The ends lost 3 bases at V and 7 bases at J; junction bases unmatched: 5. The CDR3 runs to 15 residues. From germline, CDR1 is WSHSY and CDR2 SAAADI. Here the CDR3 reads CASSDSDRVNSPLHF. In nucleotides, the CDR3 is TGCGCCAGCAGTGACTCGGACAGGGTGAATTCACCCCTCCACTTT.

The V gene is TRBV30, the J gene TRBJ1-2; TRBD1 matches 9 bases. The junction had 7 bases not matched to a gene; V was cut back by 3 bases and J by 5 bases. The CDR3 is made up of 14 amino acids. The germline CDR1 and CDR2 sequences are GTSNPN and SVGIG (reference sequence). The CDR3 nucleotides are TGTGCCTGGAGAAACAGGGGGCTCGGGTATGGCTACACCTTC. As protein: CAWRNRGLGYGYTF.

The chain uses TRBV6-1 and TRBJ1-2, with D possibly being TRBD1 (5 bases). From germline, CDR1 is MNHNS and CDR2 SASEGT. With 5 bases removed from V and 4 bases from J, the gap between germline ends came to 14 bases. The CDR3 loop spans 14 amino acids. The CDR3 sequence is CASSYFGGSYGYTF. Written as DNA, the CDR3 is TGTGCCAGCAGTTATTTCGGGGGGAGCTATGGCTACACCTTC.

CDR3 coding DNA: TGTGCCAGCAGTTTAATGAGGAGAGCCCAGCATTTT. It translates to CASSLMRRAQHF. The chain recombines TRBV12-3 or TRBV12-4 with TRBJ1-5; D uncertain. This CDR3 contains 12 residues. V lost 2 bases, J lost 11 bases, and 10 bases lay in between.

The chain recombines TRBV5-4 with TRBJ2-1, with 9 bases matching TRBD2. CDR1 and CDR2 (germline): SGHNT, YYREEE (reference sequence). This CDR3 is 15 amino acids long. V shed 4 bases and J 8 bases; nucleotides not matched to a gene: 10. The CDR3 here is CASSSGGNSVDEQFF. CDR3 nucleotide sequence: TGTGCCAGCAGCAGCGGGGGGAACTCGGTCGATGAGCAGTTCTTC.